This T cell receptor beta chain was identified during a study of blood T cells in healthy people across ages. Study-wide points: Unsorted PBMCs blocked a conclusive comparison of naive and antigen-experienced cells.

Looked up from germline, CDR1 is SEHNR and CDR2 is FQNEAQ (reference sequence). V was clipped by 7 bases and J by 7 bases, with 11 bases between them. The CDR3 spans 12 residues. As to this clonotype: The antigen is not known.

Each sample used at least 6.5 million PBMCs. The authors ran a second PCR of about 7 to 11 cycles using a sample-barcoded 5' primer and a J-beta primer mix. Each CDR3 protein is one row after TCRdb ran MiXCR on the 5' RACE reads. In the table there are around 870,000 distinct CDR3 sequences, more than 25% of which are singletons. The chain recombines TRBV7-9 with TRBJ2-1, with D maybe TRBD2 (5 bases). This TCR came from a woman of 80 years or more in good health. The sequenced sample consisted of blood. The DNA of the CDR3 is TGTGCCAGCACCCGCCCGGGGAATGAGCAGTTCTTC. As protein: CASTRPGNEQFF.